This T cell receptor beta chain emerged from a study of identical twins. Study-level points and caveats: Models predicted less out-of-frame TCR alpha sharing in monozygotic twins than was found. Fewer insertions characterized abundant cord blood beta clonotypes, whereas memory repertoires showed none.

Only a few counts were recorded for this clonotype. Its antigen is not known. There were only healthy Caucasians among the donors. With 5 bases removed from V and 2 bases from J, the gap between germline ends came to 16 bases. Germline lookup yields CDR1 SGHTA and CDR2 FQGTGA. CDR3 size: 16 residues. Through template switching, a universal primer site was introduced, and the cDNA contained unique molecular identifiers. TCRdb recomputed calls from the 5' RACE reads with MiXCR, one row per CDR3 protein. This sample has hundreds of thousands of distinct CDR3 sequences, with less than 9.5% found just once.

The V call is TRBV7-3, the J call TRBJ2-1; perhaps TRBD2 as D (5 bases). Sequenced input: memory (CD45RO+) T cells sorted from blood. This TCR was recovered from a woman under 30 in good health. The CDR3 coding sequence is TGTGCCAGCAGCCCCCCCTCCAGCGGCGCCTACAATGAGCAGTTCTTC. Amino acids: CASSPPSSGAYNEQFF.